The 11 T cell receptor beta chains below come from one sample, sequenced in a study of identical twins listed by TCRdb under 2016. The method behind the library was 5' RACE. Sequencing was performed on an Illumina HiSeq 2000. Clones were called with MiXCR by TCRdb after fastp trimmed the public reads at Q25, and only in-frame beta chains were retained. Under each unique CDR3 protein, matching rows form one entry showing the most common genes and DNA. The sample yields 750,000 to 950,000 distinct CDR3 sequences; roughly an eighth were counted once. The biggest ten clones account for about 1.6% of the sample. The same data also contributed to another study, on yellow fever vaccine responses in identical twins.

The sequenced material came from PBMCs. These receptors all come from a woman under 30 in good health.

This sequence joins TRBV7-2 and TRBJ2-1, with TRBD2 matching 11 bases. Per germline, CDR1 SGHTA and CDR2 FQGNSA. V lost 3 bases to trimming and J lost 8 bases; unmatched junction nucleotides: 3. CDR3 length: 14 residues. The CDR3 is CASSFSGGAHEQFF. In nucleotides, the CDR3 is TGTGCCAGCAGCTTTAGCGGGGGGGCTCATGAGCAGTTCTTC.

CDR3 nucleotide sequence: TGCGCCAGCAGCTTGCAGTCTGCAGCAGCCAATTCACCCCTCCACTTT. This translates into CASSLQSAAANSPLHF. The rearrangement joins TRBV5-1 to TRBJ1-6; unclear D gene. CDR3 length equals 16 residues. Germline lookup yields CDR1 SGHRS and CDR2 YFSETQ. V was clipped by 1 base and J by 7 bases, with 15 bases between them.

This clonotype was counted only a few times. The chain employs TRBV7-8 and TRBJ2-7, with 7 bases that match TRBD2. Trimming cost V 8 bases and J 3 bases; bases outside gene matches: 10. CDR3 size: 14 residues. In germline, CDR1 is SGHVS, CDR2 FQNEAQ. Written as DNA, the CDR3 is TGTGCCAGCTACCCCGGGACGGGAGGCTACGAGCAGTACTTC. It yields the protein CASYPGTGGYEQYF.

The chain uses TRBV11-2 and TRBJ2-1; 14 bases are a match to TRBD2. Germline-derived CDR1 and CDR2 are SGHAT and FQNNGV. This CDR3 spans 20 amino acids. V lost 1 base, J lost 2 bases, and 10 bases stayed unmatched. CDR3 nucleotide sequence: TGTGCCAGCAGCTTAGGGGGGCGGACTAGCGGGAGGAAGACCTACAATGAGCAGTTCTTC. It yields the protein CASSLGGRTSGRKTYNEQFF.

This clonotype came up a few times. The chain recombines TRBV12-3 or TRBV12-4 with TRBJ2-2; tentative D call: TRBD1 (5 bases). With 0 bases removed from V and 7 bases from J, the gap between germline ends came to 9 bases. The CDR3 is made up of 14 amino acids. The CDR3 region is CASSLAGLVGELFF. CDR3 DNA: TGTGCCAGCAGTTTAGCGGGGCTAGTCGGGGAGCTGTTTTTT.

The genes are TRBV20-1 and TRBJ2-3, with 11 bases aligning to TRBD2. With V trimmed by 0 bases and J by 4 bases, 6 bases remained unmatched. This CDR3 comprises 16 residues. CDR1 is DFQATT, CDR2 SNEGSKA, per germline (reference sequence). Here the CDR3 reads CSARDPSGRKADTQYF. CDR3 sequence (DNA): TGCAGTGCTAGAGACCCTAGCGGGAGGAAGGCAGATACGCAGTATTTT.

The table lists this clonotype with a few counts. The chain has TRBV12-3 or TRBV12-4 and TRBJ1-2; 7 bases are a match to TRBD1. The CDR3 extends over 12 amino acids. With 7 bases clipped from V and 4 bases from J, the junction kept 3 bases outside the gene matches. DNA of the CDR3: TGTGCCAGCAATCCAGGGGGCTATGGCTACACCTTC. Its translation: CASNPGGYGYTF.

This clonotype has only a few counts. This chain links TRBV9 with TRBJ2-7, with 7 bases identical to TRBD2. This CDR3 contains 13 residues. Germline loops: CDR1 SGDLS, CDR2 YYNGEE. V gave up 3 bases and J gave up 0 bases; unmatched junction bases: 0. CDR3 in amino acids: CASSGDYSYEQYF. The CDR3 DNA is TGTGCCAGCAGCGGGGACTACTCCTACGAGCAGTACTTC.

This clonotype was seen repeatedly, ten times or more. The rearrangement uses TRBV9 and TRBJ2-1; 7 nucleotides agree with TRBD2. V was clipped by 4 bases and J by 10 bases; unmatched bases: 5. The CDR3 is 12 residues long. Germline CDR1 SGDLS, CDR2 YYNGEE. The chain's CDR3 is CASSSLSGEQFF. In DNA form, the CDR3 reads TGTGCCAGCAGCTCCCTTAGCGGGGAGCAGTTCTTC.

The CDR3 bases are TGTGCCAGCAGTTTCCGACAGGGCTCTGGAAACACCATATATTTT. This translates into CASSFRQGSGNTIYF. The J gene is TRBJ1-3, the V gene TRBV6-5, with TRBD1 matching over 7 bases. This CDR3 spans 15 amino acids. Germline CDR1 is MNHEY and CDR2 is SVGAGI. The V gene end was trimmed by 4 bases and the J gene end by 0 bases; junction bases not matched to a gene: 3.

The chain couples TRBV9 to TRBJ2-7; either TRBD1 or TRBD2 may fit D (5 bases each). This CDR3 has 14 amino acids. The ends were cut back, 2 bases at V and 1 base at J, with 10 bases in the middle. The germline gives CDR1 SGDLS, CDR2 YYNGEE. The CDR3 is CASSVGDQSYEQYF. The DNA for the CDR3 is TGTGCCAGCAGCGTTGGGGACCAATCCTACGAGCAGTACTTC.